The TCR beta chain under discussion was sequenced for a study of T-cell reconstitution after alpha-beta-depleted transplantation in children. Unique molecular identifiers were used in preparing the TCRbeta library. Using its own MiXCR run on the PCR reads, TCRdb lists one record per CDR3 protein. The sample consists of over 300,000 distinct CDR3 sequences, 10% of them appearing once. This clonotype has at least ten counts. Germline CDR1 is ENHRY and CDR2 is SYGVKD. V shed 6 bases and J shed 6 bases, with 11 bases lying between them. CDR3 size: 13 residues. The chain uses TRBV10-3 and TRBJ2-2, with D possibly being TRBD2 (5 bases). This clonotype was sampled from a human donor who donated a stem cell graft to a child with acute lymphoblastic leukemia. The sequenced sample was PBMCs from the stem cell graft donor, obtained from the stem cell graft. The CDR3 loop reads CAIRPAEAGELFF. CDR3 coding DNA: TGTGCCATCAGACCCGCGGAGGCCGGGGAGCTGTTTTTT.